This T cell receptor (beta chain) was obtained from a study of cytomegalovirus exposure and HLA in healthy donors. The length of the CDR3 is 14 residues. Germline CDR1 and CDR2: SGHTA and FQGNSA. V was cut by 3 bases and J by 3 bases, with 11 bases left in between. On this clone itself: Its target is not known.

A multiplex PCR was run with 60 Vbeta primers and 13 Jbeta primers. Some clones are missing from TCRdb's copy, which holds only in-frame ones; the method was immunoSEQ multiplex PCR. The profile shows tens of thousands of clones, roughly 82% of them singletons. Study results and limitations: Researchers catalogued 160 or so TCR beta chains as cytomegalovirus-associated. Reports indicated that the classifier achieved high specificity and sensitivity in diagnosing cytomegalovirus status.

The source of this sequence is a man between 65 and 79 years old in good health and CMV-seropositive. The gene calls are TRBV7-2 and TRBJ2-5; maybe TRBD1 (5 bases). Sequenced input: PBMCs. CDR3 residues: CASSFPDIEETQYF. CDR3 coding DNA: TGTGCCAGCAGCTTCCCGGACATTGAAGAGACCCAGTACTTC.